The 10 T cell receptor beta chains in this list originate from one sample, sequenced in a study of blood T cells in healthy people across ages. A J-beta primer mix and a sample-barcoded 5' primer were used in a second PCR of roughly 7 to 12 cycles. TCRdb processed the 5' RACE reads anew with MiXCR; each CDR3 protein has one entry. The sample yields approximately 1.5 million distinct CDR3 sequences, 30% to 40% seen once. The sequenced sample consisted of blood. The receptors shown here come from a woman between 25 and 40 years old in good health.

The J gene is TRBJ2-1, the V gene TRBV20-1; 10 bases line up with TRBD1. Germline-derived CDR1 and CDR2 are DFQATT and SNEGSKA (reference sequence). Trimming took 3 bases from V and 0 from J; bases not matched to a gene: 2. CDR3 length: 15 residues. The CDR3 nucleotides read TGCAGTGCTAGGGACAGGGGGAGCTCCTACAATGAGCAGTTCTTC. It encodes CSARDRGSSYNEQFF.

The V call is TRBV20-1, the J call TRBJ2-7, with D perhaps matching TRBD2 (5 bases). The end of the DNA aligns better with TRBJ2-5, so the J call may be wrong. This CDR3 spans 13 amino acids. Germline V CDR1 and CDR2: DFQATT, SNEGSKA (reference sequence). The CDR3 DNA reads as TGCAGTGCTAGTACACCAGCGGCGGAGACCCAGTACTTC. This encodes CSASTPAAETQYF.

The V gene is TRBV28, the J gene TRBJ2-5, with TRBD2 matching 7 bases. J was trimmed by 9 bases and V by 3 bases; bases with no gene match: 10. This CDR3 has 14 residues. Germline loops: CDR1 MDHEN, CDR2 SYDVKM. CDR3: CASSFAAGGEAQYF. Here the CDR3 DNA reads TGTGCCAGCAGTTTCGCCGCTGGGGGGGAGGCCCAGTACTTC.

V gene TRBV11-1 combines with J gene TRBJ2-5; D is unclear. V gave up 3 bases and J gave up 5 bases, with 13 bases separating them. CDR3 length equals 14 residues. Germline-derived CDR1 and CDR2 are SGHAT and FQDESV (reference sequence). Written as DNA, the CDR3 is TGTGCCAGCAGCTTCTACACCGAGGAGGAGACCCAGTACTTC. It yields the protein CASSFYTEEETQYF.

The chain is built from TRBV12-3 or TRBV12-4 and TRBJ1-1, with D tentatively TRBD1 (6 bases). The CDR3 extends over 14 amino acids. V lost 6 bases to trimming and J lost 4 bases, with 15 bases between them. In nucleotides, the CDR3 is TGTGCCAGCAGCACCCGATCGGGGGCCACTGAAGCTTTCTTT. Translating gives CASSTRSGATEAFF.

This clonotype was seen a handful of times. The chain is built from TRBV19 and TRBJ2-7; TRBD2 aligns across 10 bases. Germline lookup yields CDR1 LNHDA and CDR2 SQIVND (reference sequence). The CDR3 is made up of 13 amino acids. V lost 5 bases, J lost 5 bases, and 3 bases stayed unmatched. CDR3 amino acids: CASSERGGHEQYF. CDR3 coding DNA: TGTGCCAGTAGTGAGCGGGGGGGCCACGAGCAGTACTTC.

This clonotype was seen only once. V gene TRBV19 combines with J gene TRBJ1-5; D may be TRBD1 (6 bases). The CDR3 runs 14 residues. CDR1 LNHDA and CDR2 SQIVND come from the germline V gene (reference sequence). V was shortened by 8 bases and J by 2 bases, with 13 bases between the two germline ends. The CDR3 loop reads CASGQDRRNQPQHF. In DNA form, the CDR3 reads TGTGCCAGTGGGCAAGACAGGCGCAATCAGCCCCAGCATTTT.

The table lists this clonotype with a few counts. This rearrangement joins TRBV12-3 or TRBV12-4 to TRBJ2-3; D remains unclear. Trimming shortened V by 6 bases and J by 0 bases, and 10 bases separated the two germline ends. This CDR3 contains 14 residues. DNA for the CDR3: TGTGCCAGCAGAACCAGGCGGAGCACAGATACGCAGTATTTT. It is translated as CASRTRRSTDTQYF.

The V call is TRBV20-1, the J call TRBJ2-3, with D tentatively TRBD1 (5 bases). CDR3 length: 13 residues. CDR1 and CDR2 (germline): DFQATT, SNEGSKA (reference sequence). CDR3 protein: CQGSGLRADTQYF. CDR3 bases: TGCCAGGGATCAGGGCTCAGGGCAGATACGCAGTATTTT.

The rearrangement uses TRBV27 and TRBJ1-2; possible D gene TRBD1, 5 bases. Trimming stripped 4 bases from V and 6 bases from J, with 18 bases between. The CDR3 spans 15 residues. Germline V gives CDR1 MNHEY, CDR2 SMNVEV (reference sequence). DNA of the CDR3: TGTGCCAGCAGTTCCGTCCGGGGCGCCATGGATGGCTACACCTTC. Its protein product is CASSSVRGAMDGYTF.